This T cell receptor beta chain was identified during a study of blood T cell repertoires in COVID-19. At the level of the study: Material from acute and convalescent COVID-19 was sourced from the United States, Italy and Spain. PBMCs, B-cell-depleted T cells, or T cells were the source of the cDNA or gDNA that made up the material.

Trimming removed 3 bases from V and 7 bases from J, with 18 bases in between. Germline CDR1 is DFQATT and CDR2 is SNEGSKA (reference sequence). The CDR3 loop spans 14 amino acids. Original processing notes: Estimates of nucleated cell counts were drawn from the amplification of reference gene primers. Measured with immunoSEQ multiplex PCR; TCRdb has only the in-frame clones, and not every one. V, J and clone size derive from that table, while D and trimming were established from the DNA sequence. The data show around 200,000 clones, 85% to 90% seen once. The rearrangement uses TRBV20-1 and TRBJ1-2, with D hard to call. The sample comprised peripheral blood. The origin of this receptor is a man aged 55 to 70 who had recovered from COVID-19. The CDR3 spells CSASLYQHGGGYTF. The CDR3 DNA reads TGCAGTGCTAGTTTATACCAGCATGGAGGTGGCTACACCTTC.